The source of this T cell receptor (beta chain) is a study of blood T cell repertoires in COVID-19. Background on the study: PBMCs, B-cell-depleted T cells, or T cells provided the cDNA or gDNA that made up the material.

This study enrolled people aged about 18 to 95 from under 25 US geographic areas. Profiled with immunoSEQ multiplex PCR; TCRdb holds only in-frame clones, not every one. Of about 220,000 clones in the sample, roughly 84% were seen once. Per the germline V gene, CDR1 is SGHVS and CDR2 is FQNEAQ. The CDR3 is 15 amino acids. V shed 5 bases, J shed 7 bases, and the junction held 5 bases outside the gene matches. The material sequenced was PBMCs or T cells enriched from blood (not recorded which). The TCR originated in a woman aged 40 to 49 who had recovered from COVID-19. The chain links TRBV7-8 to TRBJ2-1; 13 bases are shared with TRBD2. In DNA, the CDR3 is TGTGCCAGCAGCACACTAGCGGGAGGGTTGAATGAGCAGTTCTTC. Its translation: CASSTLAGGLNEQFF.